Listed below are T cell receptor beta chains from one sample, sequenced in a study of CD8 T cells in Susac syndrome. From the immunoSEQ multiplex PCR reads, TCRdb called clonotypes with MiXCR, one entry per CDR3 protein. The sample gives under 200,000 distinct CDR3 sequences, 90% to 95% of which show up once; roughly 0.1% is in the top ten. Sequencing used CD4+ T cells from PBMCs. All receptors derive from a human donor in good health. Each CDR3 is given with its conserved first and last residue. A D gene is named only where the DNA matches it firmly. Not all rows give a size; the values are once, few, many and, for expanded clones, a class.

v_call: TRBV20-1
j_call: TRBJ1-1
d_call: NA
clone_size: NA
cdr3_nt: TGCAGTGTATTTGGGGCCGGGATATTGAACACTGAAGCTTTCTTT
cdr3_aa: CSVFGAGILNTEAFF

v_call: TRBV6-5
j_call: TRBJ2-5
d_call: NA
clone_size: few
cdr3_nt: TGTGCCAGCAGTCGCCTTGGGGAGACCCAGTACTTC
cdr3_aa: CASSRLGETQYF

v_call: TRBV7-7
j_call: TRBJ2-5
d_call: NA
clone_size: NA
cdr3_nt: TGTGCCAGCAGCCGCGGACAGATCCAAGAGACCCAGTACTTC
cdr3_aa: CASSRGQIQETQYF

v_call: TRBV24-1
j_call: TRBJ2-2
d_call: NA
clone_size: NA
cdr3_nt: TGTGCCGCGGCCTCCTCTAGCGTTTACACCGGGGAGCTGTTTTTT
cdr3_aa: CAAASSSVYTGELFF

v_call: TRBV20-1
j_call: TRBJ2-1
d_call: NA
clone_size: NA
cdr3_nt: TGCAGTGTAGGCCCTCGGACAGTATACAATGAGCAGTTCTTC
cdr3_aa: CSVGPRTVYNEQFF

v_call: TRBV5-4
j_call: TRBJ2-3
d_call: NA
clone_size: NA
cdr3_nt: TGTGCCAGCACCTACCCCGATACAGATACGCAGTATTTT
cdr3_aa: CASTYPDTDTQYF

v_call: TRBV12-3/TRBV12-4
j_call: TRBJ2-5
d_call: NA
clone_size: once
cdr3_nt: TGTGCCAGCAGTGGGACACGAGAGACCCAGTACTTC
cdr3_aa: CASSGTRETQYF

v_call: TRBV12-3/TRBV12-4
j_call: TRBJ2-7
d_call: NA
clone_size: few
cdr3_nt: TGTGCCAGCAGTTTATTTCACGAGCAGTACTTC
cdr3_aa: CASSLFHEQYF

v_call: TRBV9
j_call: TRBJ2-3
d_call: TRBD1
clone_size: NA
cdr3_nt: TGTGCCAGCAGCGTAGACAAGAAGGGACAGGCGTTTGGCACAGATACGCAGTATTTT
cdr3_aa: CASSVDKKGQAFGTDTQYF

v_call: TRBV5-1
j_call: TRBJ1-5
d_call: NA
clone_size: NA
cdr3_nt: TGCGCCAGCAGATTGGACACTAGATTAAATCAGCCCCAGCATTTT
cdr3_aa: CASRLDTRLNQPQHF

v_call: TRBV20-1
j_call: TRBJ2-5
d_call: NA
clone_size: NA
cdr3_nt: TGCAGTGCTAGAGATGAGAGGGAAAAAGAGACCCAGTACTTC
cdr3_aa: CSARDEREKETQYF

v_call: TRBV20-1
j_call: TRBJ2-3
d_call: NA
clone_size: NA
cdr3_nt: TGCAGTGCTGGTTGGGATACGCAGTATTTT
cdr3_aa: CSAGWDTQYF

v_call: TRBV5-1
j_call: TRBJ1-6
d_call: TRBD1
clone_size: NA
cdr3_nt: TGCGCCAGCAGCTTGGTAGGAGACAGGGGGTTGTCACCCCTCCACTTT
cdr3_aa: CASSLVGDRGLSPLHF

v_call: TRBV7-8
j_call: TRBJ1-2
d_call: NA
clone_size: NA
cdr3_nt: TGTGCCAGCAGCTTAGGTGTTGGCACCACCTTC
cdr3_aa: CASSLGVGTTF

v_call: TRBV24-1
j_call: TRBJ1-5
d_call: NA
clone_size: NA
cdr3_nt: TGTGCCACCAGTGAGCGGGGTAACCAGCCCCAGCATTTT
cdr3_aa: CATSERGNQPQHF

v_call: TRBV29-1
j_call: TRBJ1-3
d_call: NA
clone_size: NA
cdr3_nt: TGCAGCGTTGAGGGCTCTGGAAACACCATATATTTT
cdr3_aa: CSVEGSGNTIYF

v_call: TRBV29-1
j_call: TRBJ2-7
d_call: NA
clone_size: NA
cdr3_nt: TGCAGTTTCTCCAGGGGTCCCTACGAGCAGTACTTC
cdr3_aa: CSFSRGPYEQYF

v_call: TRBV29-1
j_call: TRBJ1-2
d_call: NA
clone_size: few
cdr3_nt: TGCAGCGTAAGGCCACCGACTAACTATGGCTACACCTTC
cdr3_aa: CSVRPPTNYGYTF

v_call: TRBV2
j_call: TRBJ2-7
d_call: NA
clone_size: NA
cdr3_nt: TGTGCCAGCAGTGTTGGTACCTACGAGCAGTACTTC
cdr3_aa: CASSVGTYEQYF

v_call: TRBV20-1
j_call: TRBJ2-4
d_call: NA
clone_size: NA
cdr3_nt: TGCAGTGCTAGAGATTATAGGGGGGCCTTGAACATTCAGTACTTC
cdr3_aa: CSARDYRGALNIQYF

v_call: TRBV29-1
j_call: TRBJ1-1
d_call: NA
clone_size: once
cdr3_nt: TGCAGCGTTGAAGATGCCCGGGTTGGGGCTTTCTTT
cdr3_aa: CSVEDARVGAFF

v_call: TRBV28
j_call: TRBJ1-1
d_call: NA
clone_size: NA
cdr3_nt: TGTGCCAGTAAAACAGGTTTGCGTAGTGAAGCTTTCTTT
cdr3_aa: CASKTGLRSEAFF

v_call: TRBV14
j_call: TRBJ2-5
d_call: NA
clone_size: NA
cdr3_nt: TGTGCCAGCAGCCAAGGGAACAGGGAAGAGACCCAGTACTTC
cdr3_aa: CASSQGNREETQYF

v_call: TRBV7-9
j_call: TRBJ2-3
d_call: NA
clone_size: NA
cdr3_nt: TGTGCCAGCAGCGCGGTTGGCGATACGCAGTATTTT
cdr3_aa: CASSAVGDTQYF

v_call: TRBV5-1
j_call: TRBJ2-1
d_call: NA
clone_size: NA
cdr3_nt: TGCGCCAGCAGCGGAGGGGATAATGAGCAGTTCTTC
cdr3_aa: CASSGGDNEQFF

v_call: TRBV3-1
j_call: TRBJ2-3
d_call: TRBD2
clone_size: NA
cdr3_nt: TGTGCCAGCAGCCAGCCACTAGCGGGAAGCACAGATACGCAGTATTTT
cdr3_aa: CASSQPLAGSTDTQYF

v_call: TRBV20-1
j_call: TRBJ2-3
d_call: TRBD2
clone_size: NA
cdr3_nt: TGCAGTGCTAGCTCCGGGGCTAGCGGGGATACAGATACGCAGTATTTT
cdr3_aa: CSASSGASGDTDTQYF

v_call: TRBV25-1
j_call: TRBJ2-2
d_call: NA
clone_size: NA
cdr3_nt: TGTGCCAGCAGTGAATGGGGCACCGGGGAGCTGTTTTTT
cdr3_aa: CASSEWGTGELFF

v_call: TRBV19
j_call: TRBJ2-5
d_call: NA
clone_size: NA
cdr3_nt: TGTGCCAGTAGTAATGGTCCAGGGCAAGAGACCCAGTACTTC
cdr3_aa: CASSNGPGQETQYF

v_call: TRBV5-1
j_call: TRBJ1-6
d_call: NA
clone_size: NA
cdr3_nt: TGCGCCAGCAGCTTCACAGAAAATTCACCCCTCCACTTT
cdr3_aa: CASSFTENSPLHF

v_call: TRBV20-1
j_call: TRBJ1-3
d_call: NA
clone_size: NA
cdr3_nt: TGCAGTGTTCCCATCTCTGGAAACACCATATATTTT
cdr3_aa: CSVPISGNTIYF

v_call: TRBV20-1
j_call: TRBJ1-2
d_call: NA
clone_size: NA
cdr3_nt: TGCAGTGCTAGACACTATTATGGCTACACCTTC
cdr3_aa: CSARHYYGYTF

v_call: TRBV23-1
j_call: TRBJ2-4
d_call: TRBD1
clone_size: NA
cdr3_nt: TGCGCCAGCAGTCAGCGGACAGGAGTGTTCAAAAACATTCAGTACTTC
cdr3_aa: CASSQRTGVFKNIQYF

v_call: TRBV28
j_call: TRBJ2-1
d_call: NA
clone_size: NA
cdr3_nt: TGTGCCAGCATTCCCCCCCCGGGGCGGGACAGAGACAATGAGCAGTTCTTC
cdr3_aa: CASIPPPGRDRDNEQFF

v_call: TRBV15
j_call: TRBJ2-1
d_call: NA
clone_size: NA
cdr3_nt: TGTGCCACCAGCAGAGATATCACGTTCGGCAATGAGCAGTTCTTC
cdr3_aa: CATSRDITFGNEQFF

v_call: TRBV6-6
j_call: TRBJ2-7
d_call: TRBD2
clone_size: NA
cdr3_nt: TGTGCCAGCACTAGGGAGGGGAGCTCCTACGAGCAGTACTTC
cdr3_aa: CASTREGSSYEQYF

v_call: TRBV28
j_call: TRBJ2-5
d_call: NA
clone_size: few
cdr3_nt: TGTGCCAGCAGTCTAAACAGGGCAGAGACCCAGTACTTC
cdr3_aa: CASSLNRAETQYF

v_call: TRBV5-4
j_call: TRBJ1-2
d_call: TRBD1
clone_size: NA
cdr3_nt: TGTGCCAGCAGCTTGGTACAGGGGGTCCTATATGGCTACACCTTC
cdr3_aa: CASSLVQGVLYGYTF

v_call: TRBV12-3/TRBV12-4
j_call: TRBJ1-1
d_call: NA
clone_size: NA
cdr3_nt: TGTGCCAGCAGTTTATGGAACACTGAAGCTTTCTTT
cdr3_aa: CASSLWNTEAFF

v_call: TRBV24-1
j_call: TRBJ2-1
d_call: NA
clone_size: few
cdr3_nt: TGTGCCACCAGTGATAGACAGGCAAATGAGCAGTTCTTC
cdr3_aa: CATSDRQANEQFF

v_call: TRBV12-3/TRBV12-4
j_call: TRBJ2-5
d_call: NA
clone_size: NA
cdr3_nt: TGTGCCAGCAGTTTCCAGACAGCTCAAGAGACCCAGTACTTC
cdr3_aa: CASSFQTAQETQYF

v_call: TRBV27
j_call: TRBJ1-5
d_call: NA
clone_size: NA
cdr3_nt: TGTGCCAGCAGTTTAAGCCCTTGGGTAGACAATCAGCCCCAGCATTTT
cdr3_aa: CASSLSPWVDNQPQHF

v_call: TRBV6-4
j_call: TRBJ2-1
d_call: TRBD2
clone_size: NA
cdr3_nt: TGTGCCAGCAGTACACTAGCGGGAGGCACTGAGCAGTTCTTC
cdr3_aa: CASSTLAGGTEQFF

v_call: TRBV19
j_call: TRBJ1-2
d_call: TRBD1
clone_size: once
cdr3_nt: TGTGCCAGTAGTACACAGGGGGTTGGCTATGGCTACACCTTC
cdr3_aa: CASSTQGVGYGYTF

v_call: TRBV14
j_call: TRBJ2-7
d_call: NA
clone_size: NA
cdr3_nt: TGTGCCAGCAGCCGAGCGCGCGAGCAGTACTTC
cdr3_aa: CASSRAREQYF

v_call: TRBV3-1
j_call: TRBJ2-3
d_call: TRBD1
clone_size: once
cdr3_nt: TGTGCCAGCAGCCAAGATCGCAACAGGGGGTCAGATACGCAGTATTTT
cdr3_aa: CASSQDRNRGSDTQYF

v_call: TRBV20-1
j_call: TRBJ1-2
d_call: NA
clone_size: NA
cdr3_nt: TGCAGTGCTAGCCCCGGGACAAACTATGGCTACACCTTC
cdr3_aa: CSASPGTNYGYTF

v_call: TRBV2
j_call: TRBJ2-1
d_call: NA
clone_size: NA
cdr3_nt: TGTGCCAGCAGTGAAGAAGACAATGAGCAGTTCTTC
cdr3_aa: CASSEEDNEQFF